The next 24 T cell receptor beta chains were all read from a single sample in a study of T cells after posttransplantation cyclophosphamide. Measured with immunoSEQ multiplex PCR; TCRdb has only the in-frame clones, and not every one. Singletons are absent from the sample, which has around 30,000 clones. Sequenced: PBMCs. These receptors all come from a woman aged 55-69 years in good health, CMV-negative, and a related stem cell transplant donor.

Ten or more counts support this clone. The chain is built from TRBV6-5 and TRBJ2-7, with D unclear. This CDR3 comprises 12 residues. V lost 8 bases and J 6 bases, leaving 14 bases between the germline ends. Germline assignment: CDR1 MNHEY and CDR2 SVGAGI. In nucleotides, the CDR3 is TGTGCCAGCGGGCGTCAAAGAACCGAGCAGTACTTC. It translates to CASGRQRTEQYF.

This clone came up a few times. CDR3: CASSFSGSNSPLHF. The CDR3 DNA reads TGTGCCAGCAGTTTTTCAGGGTCGAATTCACCCCTCCACTTT. This sequence joins TRBV12-3 or TRBV12-4 and TRBJ1-6; D is possibly TRBD1 (5 bases). The V end lost 3 bases, the J end lost 7 bases, and 10 bases lay between the germline ends. This CDR3 has 14 amino acids.

The genes are TRBV9 and TRBJ2-5; D possibly corresponds to TRBD2 (6 bases). Trimming cost V 0 bases and J 4 bases, with 19 bases left between them. This CDR3 comprises 17 residues. In germline, CDR1 is SGDLS, CDR2 YYNGEE. CDR3 bases: TGTGCCAGCAGCGTAGCCCCAGCGGGTCCTCGGGGAGAGACCCAGTACTTC. This translates into CASSVAPAGPRGETQYF.

This clone was seen repeatedly, ten times or more. V usage is TRBV29-1 and J usage is TRBJ1-4, with 7 bases that match TRBD1. Germline values: CDR1 SQVTM, CDR2 ANQGSEA. This CDR3 spans 14 amino acids. The V segment lost 1 base and the J segment 7 bases; nucleotides outside the gene matches: 6. The CDR3 DNA follows: TGCAGCGTTGAAGGGGGCAGGGGGAGTGAAAAACTGTTTTTT. It codes for CSVEGGRGSEKLFF.

There are many counts of this clone. The gene calls are TRBV4-1 and TRBJ1-4, with TRBD1 identical over 9 bases. V gave up 4 bases and J gave up 3 bases; unmatched junction bases: 9. This CDR3 has 17 amino acids. The germline V gene has CDR1 MGHRA and CDR2 YSYEKL. The CDR3 DNA reads TGCGCCAGCAGCCTCAAAACAGGGGGCTTCTCTAATGAAAAACTGTTTTTT. Its translation: CASSLKTGGFSNEKLFF.

This chain joins TRBV20-1 and TRBJ2-5; D not certain. The CDR3 totals 11 residues. Trimming cost V 2 bases and J 4 bases, with 5 bases left between them. Germline lookup yields CDR1 DFQATT and CDR2 SNEGSKA (reference sequence). CDR3: CSARLVETQYF. CDR3 coding DNA: TGCAGTGCTAGACTAGTAGAGACCCAGTACTTC.

This clone was recorded many times. The chain links TRBV11-3 to TRBJ2-2; the match to TRBD1 covers 11 bases. Germline loops: CDR1 SGHNT, CDR2 YENEEA. CDR3 length equals 15 residues. The trim removed 3 bases at V and 3 bases at J, leaving 0 bases unmatched. The CDR3 sequence: CASSLGQGDTGELFF. The CDR3 DNA follows: TGTGCCAGCAGCTTGGGACAGGGGGACACCGGGGAGCTGTTTTTT.

This clone was observed many times. This chain links TRBV11-2 with TRBJ1-1, with 8 bases aligning to TRBD1. The length of the CDR3 is 13 residues. Trimming removed 2 bases from V and 10 bases from J; junction bases left unmatched: 6. Germline lookup yields CDR1 SGHAT and CDR2 FQNNGV. The CDR3 loop reads CASSLFGTGGAFF. CDR3 sequence (DNA): TGTGCCAGCAGCTTATTTGGGACAGGAGGAGCTTTCTTT.

This clone has a count of ten or more. The chain combines TRBV6-6 with TRBJ2-1; D is possibly TRBD1 (6 bases). CDR3 length: 12 amino acids. The germline V gene has CDR1 MNHNY and CDR2 SVGAGI (reference sequence). CDR3 residues: CAWGPTYNEQFF. The CDR3 DNA sequence: TGTGCTTGGGGGCCAACCTACAATGAGCAGTTCTTC.

This clone came up many times. The V call is TRBV7-3, the J call TRBJ2-1; 10 nucleotides line up with TRBD2. The germline CDR1 and CDR2 sequences are SGHTA and FQGTGA. With 0 bases clipped from V and 4 bases from J, the junction kept 6 bases outside the gene matches. The CDR3 covers 17 residues. The CDR3 sequence: CASSLTRLAGRYNEQFF. DNA for the CDR3: TGTGCCAGCAGCTTAACGCGACTAGCGGGCCGGTACAATGAGCAGTTCTTC. Complete variable domain (other parts from reference TRBV7-3 and TRBJ2-1): GAGVSQTPSNKVTEKGKYVELRCDPISGHTALYWYRQSLGQGPEFLIYFQGTGAADDSGLPNDRFFAVRPEGSVSTLKIQRTERGDSAVYLCASSLTRLAGRYNEQFFGPGTRLTVL.

This clone was recorded many times. The rearrangement links TRBV7-2 to TRBJ2-1; tentatively, D is TRBD2 (6 bases). V lost 5 bases and J lost 0, with 14 bases in between. CDR1 and CDR2 from the germline V gene are SGHTA and FQGNSA. The CDR3 is 16 amino acids. The CDR3, as DNA: TGTGCCAGCAGCCGAAGGGCGGGGAGCTCCTACAATGAGCAGTTCTTC. Translating gives CASSRRAGSSYNEQFF.

The chain employs TRBV11-2 and TRBJ2-2; the match to TRBD2 covers 16 bases. J gave up 2 bases and V 2 bases, and 5 bases lay outside the gene matches. Germline V gene lookup returns CDR1 SGHAT and CDR2 FQNNGV. The CDR3 spans 19 residues. CDR3 sequence: CASSLKGLAGGLNTGELFF. CDR3 bases: TGTGCCAGCAGCTTAAAGGGACTAGCGGGAGGGCTAAACACCGGGGAGCTGTTTTTT.

This clone was seen at least ten times. The rearrangement joins TRBV28 to TRBJ2-7, with D perhaps matching TRBD1 (6 bases). The CDR3 runs to 13 residues. Germline V gives CDR1 MDHEN, CDR2 SYDVKM. Trimming removed 6 bases from V and 7 bases from J, with 16 bases in between. CDR3 in amino acids: CASSSGTPLEQYF. The CDR3 coding sequence is TGTGCCAGCAGCTCCGGGACACCCCTGGAGCAGTACTTC.

This clone has a handful of counts. The CDR3 sequence is CSVVRQGGNTEAFF. In DNA, the CDR3 is TGCAGCGTTGTCCGCCAGGGGGGGAACACTGAAGCTTTCTTT. The rearrangement links TRBV29-1 to TRBJ1-1; 7 positions agree with TRBD1. The CDR3 loop spans 14 amino acids. V shed 4 bases and J 1 base; nucleotides not matched to a gene: 6. In germline, CDR1 is SQVTM, CDR2 ANQGSEA. Complete variable domain (other parts from reference TRBV29-1 and TRBJ1-1): SAVISQKPSRDICQRGTSLTIQCQVDSQVTMMFWYRQQPGQSLTLIATANQGSEATYESGFVIDKFPISRPNLTFSTLTVSNMSPEDSSIYLCSVVRQGGNTEAFFGQGTRLTVV.

This clone showed up just a few times. DNA for the CDR3: TGTGCCAGCAGTGACCCCGGGATAGCGGGAGGTGCCAAAAACATTCAGTACTTC. The encoded protein is CASSDPGIAGGAKNIQYF. V gene TRBV6-1 combines with J gene TRBJ2-4; 10 bases are shared with TRBD2. The V gene's germline CDR1 is MNHNS and CDR2 SASEGT. Unmatched junction bases numbered 9, after V lost 3 bases and J lost 1 base. This CDR3 is 18 amino acids long.

This clone appeared many times. The chain uses TRBV18 and TRBJ2-1; maybe TRBD1 (6 bases). Trimming took off 3 bases at V and 3 bases at J, with 12 bases between the two ends. CDR3 length: 15 residues. Germline CDR1 KGHSH, CDR2 LQKENI. The CDR3 loop is CASSPDRSLYNEQFF. CDR3 sequence (DNA): TGTGCCAGCTCACCCGACAGGAGCCTCTACAATGAGCAGTTCTTC.

This clone was seen at least ten times. This chain links TRBV2 with TRBJ1-5; tentatively, D is TRBD1 (5 bases). This CDR3 is built from 17 residues. CDR1 is SNHLY and CDR2 is FYNNEI in the germline V gene. Deletions cut 0 bases from V and 3 bases from J, with 15 bases between. The CDR3 region has the DNA TGTGCCAGCAGTGAAGCGAGGTTACGCAGGGTCAATCAGCCCCAGCATTTT. Amino acid sequence: CASSEARLRRVNQPQHF.

The chain links TRBV6-2 or TRBV6-3 to TRBJ2-5, with no clear D. The CDR3 has 14 residues. CDR1 is MNHEY, CDR2 SVGEGT, per germline. Trimming shortened V by 7 bases and J by 1 base, and 13 bases separated the two germline ends. The CDR3 loop reads CASNKDIFQETQYF. CDR3 nucleotide sequence: TGTGCCAGCAATAAAGACATATTCCAAGAGACCCAGTACTTC.

This clone was counted many times. The V call is TRBV12-3 or TRBV12-4, the J call TRBJ1-6; no clear D gene. V was clipped by 4 bases and J by 7 bases, with 11 bases between them. The CDR3 is 14 residues long. CDR3 in DNA: TGTGCCAGCAGTTCCAAGATGGGCAATTCACCCCTCCACTTT. It codes for CASSSKMGNSPLHF.

This clone was seen at least ten times. The CDR3 loop is CASSQVWPGNEKLFF. DNA for the CDR3: TGCGCCAGCAGCCAAGTCTGGCCAGGGAATGAAAAACTGTTTTTT. The genes are TRBV4-1 and TRBJ1-4; D may be TRBD1 (5 bases). The CDR3 contains 15 residues. The V end lost 1 base, the J end lost 5 bases, and 11 bases lay between the germline ends. Germline CDR1 and CDR2: MGHRA and YSYEKL.

This clone was recorded at least ten times. The V call is TRBV4-1, the J call TRBJ2-7; perhaps TRBD1 as D (7 bases). Trimming took 1 base from V and 2 from J, leaving 15 bases between them. The CDR3 is 16 amino acids. The germline CDR1 and CDR2 sequences are MGHRA and YSYEKL. CDR3 sequence (DNA): TGCGCCAGCAGCCAAGGACAGGGAGGAATCACCTACGAGCAGTACTTC. This gives the protein CASSQGQGGITYEQYF.

This clone showed up just a few times. The chain is built from TRBV30 and TRBJ2-7, with D tentatively TRBD2 (5 bases). The V end was cut by 0 bases, the J end by 4 bases, with 13 bases between. Germline V gene lookup returns CDR1 GTSNPN and CDR2 SVGIG (reference sequence). The CDR3 has 14 residues. This CDR3 is CAWSVTGVPYEQYF. The CDR3 DNA is TGTGCCTGGAGTGTAACCGGGGTTCCATACGAGCAGTACTTC.

This clone was recorded at least ten times. This rearrangement joins TRBV9 to TRBJ2-1; the match to TRBD2 covers 9 bases. Looked up from germline, CDR1 is SGDLS and CDR2 is YYNGEE. The CDR3 covers 15 residues. The V segment lost 1 base and the J segment 3 bases; nucleotides outside the gene matches: 2. The CDR3 coding sequence is TGTGCCAGCAGCGTAAAAGCGGGAGGCTACAATGAGCAGTTCTTC. This translates into CASSVKAGGYNEQFF.

The table lists this clone with many counts. The chain uses TRBV12-3 or TRBV12-4 and TRBJ2-3; 12 bases line up with TRBD2. Germline trimming cut 6 bases from V and 2 bases from J; bases unmatched to any gene: 9. The CDR3 sequence is 17 residues long. CDR3 bases: TGTGCCAGCAGCCGAAGGACTAGCGGGGCTACCACAGATACGCAGTATTTT. Translating it yields CASSRRTSGATTDTQYF.